The clone carrying this T cell receptor beta chain was seen more than once but under ten times. Its antigen is not known. This specimen belongs to a study of T-cell reconstitution after alpha-beta-depleted transplantation in children. The CDR3 totals 16 residues. Trimming removed 4 bases from V and 4 bases from J, with 17 bases in between. Unique molecular identifiers were incorporated when the TCRbeta library was constructed. TCRdb re-analysed the PCR reads in MiXCR, keeping a single row per CDR3 protein. The sample shows under 750,000 distinct CDR3 sequences, about 21% of them seen only once. Whole-study results and caveats: When one year had passed after transplant, most T-cell counts and diversity came from newly produced T cells. There were reportedly several hundred expanded graft clones from which alpha-beta T cells came about two months after transplant. Surviving thymic progenitors and recipient T cells were the source of high TCRbeta diversity at day 60 in some patients.

The sample here was PBMCs, mostly from graft donor cells, taken 360 days after TCRalphabeta/CD19-depleted stem cell transplant. The origin of this receptor is a boy under two years old who had a stem cell transplant for acute myeloid leukemia, so the T cells may come from the graft donor. The V and J genes are TRBV12-3 or TRBV12-4 and TRBJ1-3; D possibly corresponds to TRBD1 (6 bases). The CDR3 coding sequence is TGTGCCAGCAGTTACGTTCCCAGGGGATACGGAAACACCATATATTTT. Its protein is CASSYVPRGYGNTIYF.